This T cell receptor beta chain was retrieved from a study of blood T cells in healthy people across ages. Findings and caveats of the study: Unknown CMV status may confound age-related changes in expanded clones. Getting older went along with TCR beta diversity per million T cells dropping roughly linearly.

About this clonotype itself: Its antigen is not known.

Peripheral blood was drawn, roughly 10 milliliters per donor. Primed by a sample-barcoded 5' primer and a J-beta primer mix, a second PCR proceeded for 7 to 11 cycles. There were at least 3 million CDR3-containing paired-end reads obtained from each sample. Each CDR3 protein is one row after TCRdb ran MiXCR on the 5' RACE reads. The profile shows about 670,000 distinct CDR3 sequences, approximately 52% of them singletons. The CDR3 runs to 15 residues. Per germline, CDR1 LNHNV and CDR2 YYDKDF (reference sequence). V lost 0 bases, J lost 2 bases, and 4 bases stayed unmatched. The chain carries TRBV15 and TRBJ2-7, with 7 nucleotides matching TRBD1. The sample taken for sequencing was blood. The sequence was collected from a woman aged 80 or older in good health. CDR3 region: CATSRDDRVPYEQYF. Written as DNA, the CDR3 is TGTGCCACCAGCAGAGATGACAGGGTTCCCTACGAGCAGTACTTC. Based on the CDR3 plus reference TRBV15 and TRBJ2-7, the full variable domain is DAMVIQNPRYQVTQFGKPVTLSCSQTLNHNVMYWYQQKSSQAPKLLFHYYDKDFNNEADTPDNFQSRRPNTSFCFLDIRSPGLGDTAMYLCATSRDDRVPYEQYFGPGTRLTVT.